The next 30 T cell receptor beta chains were all read from a single sample in a study of T cell responses to AZD1222 COVID-19 vaccine. The repertoire was sequenced with immunoSEQ multiplex PCR; TCRdb's copy has only in-frame clones and lacks some. The sample carries 180,000 or so clones, about 90% recorded once. The sample consisted of peripheral blood, taken 28 days after the second AZD1222 dose. These receptors all stem from an adult who received the AZD1222 COVID-19 vaccine.

The chain carries TRBV24-1 and TRBJ1-2, with TRBD1 matching over 7 bases. CDR3 size: 18 residues. The ends lost 7 bases at V and 0 bases at J; junction bases unmatched: 16. The germline gives CDR1 KGHDR, CDR2 SFDVKD. The CDR3 sequence is CATSPKDRFGRTNYGYTF. The CDR3 DNA reads TGTGCCACCAGCCCAAAGGACAGGTTCGGTCGTACTAACTATGGCTACACCTTC.

CDR3 DNA: TGTGCCAGCAGCCCCATTGAGGCCGCGCAAGAGACCCAGTACTTC. As protein: CASSPIEAAQETQYF. J is TRBJ2-5 and V is TRBV11-1; the D is unclear. Per germline, CDR1 SGHAT and CDR2 FQDESV (reference sequence). This CDR3 is built from 15 residues. V lost 5 bases to trimming and J lost 2 bases, with 15 bases between them.

This clone was detected once. The V gene is TRBV12-3 or TRBV12-4, the J gene TRBJ1-1; TRBD1 agrees at 8 bases. The CDR3 has 13 residues. The V and J ends lost 7 bases and 5 bases, in that order; junction bases with no gene match: 6. CDR3 protein: CASILTGGTEAFF. The CDR3 DNA follows: TGTGCCAGCATTCTCACAGGGGGGACTGAAGCTTTCTTT.

Turning to this clone: The sample carries other DNA sequences with the same CDR3. The chain has TRBV4-1 and TRBJ1-5, with no clear D. Trimming took 1 base from V and 1 from J, leaving 2 bases between them. CDR1 and CDR2 from the germline V gene are MGHRA and YSYEKL. The CDR3 sequence is 13 residues long. In DNA, the CDR3 is TGCGCCAGCAGCCAAGGGAGCAATCAGCCCCAGCATTTT. Protein: CASSQGSNQPQHF.

This chain's CDR3 is CASSQYFGEKLFF. In nucleotides, the CDR3 is TGTGCCAGCAGCCAATACTTTGGTGAAAAACTGTTTTTT. The chain joins TRBV5-4 to TRBJ1-4; no clear D. The V gene lost 4 bases and the J gene lost 7 bases, with 11 bases spanning the gap. Looked up from germline, CDR1 is SGHNT and CDR2 is YYREEE (reference sequence). The CDR3 sequence is 13 residues long.

The chain is built from TRBV29-1 and TRBJ2-3, with D perhaps TRBD1 (5 bases). This CDR3 spans 10 amino acids. CDR1 is SQVTM, CDR2 ANQGSEA, per germline. V shed 7 bases and J shed 4 bases, with 6 bases lying between them. CDR3 in amino acids: CSAGPDTQYF. For the CDR3, the DNA is TGCAGCGCAGGGCCAGATACGCAGTATTTT.

The rearrangement joins TRBV6-6 to TRBJ2-3, with D possibly being TRBD1 (6 bases). The CDR3 runs 14 residues. CDR1 MNHNY and CDR2 SVGAGI come from the germline V gene (reference sequence). The V and J ends lost 8 bases and 6 bases respectively, with 18 bases between them. The CDR3: CASRGGATGDTQYF. CDR3 DNA: TGTGCCAGCCGTGGGGGCGCAACCGGGGATACGCAGTATTTT.

This chain joins TRBV2 and TRBJ1-1; 9 bases line up with TRBD1. The J segment lost 5 bases and the V segment lost 6 bases, leaving 4 bases of the junction unmatched. In germline, CDR1 is SNHLY, CDR2 FYNNEI. This CDR3 contains 13 residues. In DNA, the CDR3 is TGTGCCAGCAGAAGGGACAGGGAGACTGAAGCTTTCTTT. Residues: CASRRDRETEAFF.

The V call is TRBV7-9, the J call TRBJ2-3; D is perhaps TRBD1 (6 bases). CDR3 length: 16 residues. V lost 5 bases and J 4 bases, leaving 19 bases between the germline ends. From germline, CDR1 is SEHNR and CDR2 FQNEAQ (reference sequence). The CDR3 protein is CASSRVGAVSSDTQYF. The CDR3 DNA is TGTGCCAGCAGCCGCGTGGGGGCGGTTTCCTCAGATACGCAGTATTTT.

The chain combines TRBV6-5 with TRBJ1-6; TRBD1 matches 9 bases. Germline V gene sequence: CDR1 MNHEY, CDR2 SVGAGI. V lost 4 bases to trimming and J lost 9 bases; unmatched junction nucleotides: 4. The CDR3 loop spans 14 amino acids. The CDR3 DNA follows: TGTGCCAGCAGTTGGGACAGGGTCGGTTCACCCCTCCACTTT. It specifies CASSWDRVGSPLHF.

V usage is TRBV3-1 (or the pseudogene TRBV3-2) and J usage is TRBJ1-2, with TRBD1 identical over 7 bases. V trimming: 3 bases; J trimming: 4 bases; junction bases outside the gene matches: 8. The V gene's germline CDR1 is LGHDT and CDR2 YNNKEL (reference sequence). The CDR3 runs 15 residues. CDR3 amino acids: CASSQEQGLGYGYTF. Here the CDR3 DNA reads TGTGCCAGCAGCCAGGAACAGGGGCTCGGCTATGGCTACACCTTC.

Concerning this clone itself: One end of the junction varies from germline; a read error may be responsible. The DNA of the CDR3 is TGCGCCAGCAGTTTGGGCGGGCTAAATAGCAATCAGCCCCAGCATTTT. It specifies CASSLGGLNSNQPQHF. The gene calls are TRBV5-1 and TRBJ1-5, with D unresolved. The CDR3 is 16 residues long. Germline V lookup: CDR1 SGHRS, CDR2 YFSETQ.

This clone was observed a single time. This chain connects TRBV19 to TRBJ1-2; D not resolved. From germline, CDR1 is LNHDA and CDR2 SQIVND (reference sequence). This CDR3 spans 14 amino acids. Between the trimmed V and J ends, which lost 5 bases and 1 base, there was a span of 11 bases. The CDR3 DNA reads TGTGCCAGTAGTCCCCAGAGACTTAACTATGGCTACACCTTC. Amino acids: CASSPQRLNYGYTF.

The V call is TRBV3-1 (or the pseudogene TRBV3-2), the J call TRBJ2-5; tentatively, D is TRBD1 or TRBD2 (5 bases each). CDR1 LGHDT and CDR2 YNNKEL come from the germline V gene (reference sequence). The V gene lost 1 base and the J gene lost 1 base, with 13 bases spanning the gap. The CDR3 has 16 amino acids. The CDR3 protein is CASSQVRDRVQETQYF. The DNA for the CDR3 is TGTGCCAGCAGCCAAGTTAGGGACCGGGTCCAAGAGACCCAGTACTTC.

V gene TRBV19 combines with J gene TRBJ1-5; D gene ambiguous. The CDR3 loop spans 17 amino acids. Trimming removed 7 bases at V and 1 base at J, with 20 bases between. From germline, CDR1 is LNHDA and CDR2 SQIVND (reference sequence). CDR3 DNA sequence: TGTGCCAGTAACCCGGGTCTCCTCCTTGGGAGCAATCAGCCCCAGCATTTT. The encoded protein is CASNPGLLLGSNQPQHF.

The DNA for the CDR3 is TGTGCCTGGAGTGGGGGGGCTTTGGATCAGCCCCAGCATTTT. Its protein product is CAWSGGALDQPQHF. This chain links TRBV30 with TRBJ1-5; possible D gene TRBD1, 6 bases. Trimming cost V 1 base and J 5 bases, with 12 bases left between them. The CDR3 has 14 residues. Germline CDR1 and CDR2: GTSNPN and SVGIG (reference sequence).

The rearrangement links TRBV25-1 to TRBJ2-7; the D is unclear. The germline V and J ends were trimmed by 1 base and 6 bases, with 16 bases remaining between them. Germline V gene lookup returns CDR1 MGHDK and CDR2 SYGVNS. This CDR3 has 15 residues. The DNA of the CDR3 is TGTGCCAGCAGTGAATCGTTGGTGTTGAAGGGCGAGCAGTACTTC. Amino acid sequence: CASSESLVLKGEQYF.

In its sample, this clone was seen once. V is TRBV14 and J is TRBJ2-1; D is unclear. Germline lookup yields CDR1 SGHDN and CDR2 FVKESK. V was cut by 8 bases and J by 6 bases, with 8 bases left in between. The length of the CDR3 is 11 residues. CDR3 region: CASGVVNEQFF. CDR3 DNA sequence: TGTGCCAGCGGGGTGGTCAATGAGCAGTTCTTC.

The chain links TRBV10-3 to TRBJ2-7; 8 bases match TRBD1. Trimming took 6 bases from V and 3 from J; bases not matched to a gene: 7. The CDR3 spans 14 residues. The germline V gene has CDR1 ENHRY and CDR2 SYGVKD. The DNA for the CDR3 is TGTGCCATCAGCCTAGGACAGGGTGGCTACGAGCAGTACTTC. As protein: CAISLGQGGYEQYF.

V gene TRBV6-5 combines with J gene TRBJ2-7; a weak D match, TRBD2 (6 bases). CDR1 and CDR2 from the germline V gene are MNHEY and SVGAGI. The CDR3 runs 15 residues. V lost 7 bases to trimming and J lost 0 bases, with 16 bases between them. The CDR3 loop is CASTKGTYLSYEQYF. The CDR3 DNA sequence: TGTGCCAGCACCAAGGGGACTTACCTCTCCTACGAGCAGTACTTC.

This rearrangement joins TRBV10-3 to TRBJ1-6; perhaps TRBD1 as D (6 bases). The CDR3 runs 14 residues. Germline V gives CDR1 ENHRY, CDR2 SYGVKD. Trimming left V 6 bases short and J 3 bases short, with 9 bases between. The CDR3 sequence: CAISRTDYNSPLHF. The DNA for the CDR3 is TGTGCCATCAGCAGGACAGACTATAATTCACCCCTCCACTTT.

The chain recombines TRBV2 with TRBJ1-5; 7 nucleotides agree with TRBD1. Germline V lookup: CDR1 SNHLY, CDR2 FYNNEI. This CDR3 contains 15 residues. V was clipped by 6 bases and J by 2 bases; unmatched bases: 7. The CDR3 sequence is CASSRQGQGNQPQHF. The CDR3 DNA reads TGTGCCAGCAGCCGCCAAGGACAGGGCAATCAGCCCCAGCATTTT.

This chain uses TRBV24-1 with TRBJ1-2; D is unresolved. Germline V gene sequence: CDR1 KGHDR, CDR2 SFDVKD. CDR3 length: 19 residues. V dropped 0 bases and J dropped 4 bases, with 23 bases sitting between them. The CDR3 loop is CATSDLTNLAGTSGYGYTF. The CDR3 bases are TGTGCCACCAGTGATTTGACAAACCTCGCAGGTACCTCGGGCTATGGCTACACCTTC.

V and J are TRBV10-2 and TRBJ2-7; perhaps TRBD1 as D (6 bases). CDR1 WSHSY and CDR2 SAAADI come from the germline V gene. V lost 3 bases to trimming and J lost 5 bases, with 8 bases between them. There are 12 residues in the CDR3. CDR3: CASSDYRDEQYF. The DNA of the CDR3 is TGCGCCAGCAGTGACTACAGGGACGAGCAGTACTTC.

The chain has TRBV30 and TRBJ1-6; D remains unclear. Germline assignment: CDR1 GTSNPN and CDR2 SVGIG (reference sequence). V was cut by 0 bases and J by 10 bases, with 13 bases left in between. This CDR3 has 14 residues. The CDR3 region has the DNA TGTGCCTGGAGTGTGGGTAGAAGAGACTCACCCCTCCACTTT. Amino acids: CAWSVGRRDSPLHF.

This clone has just a few counts. The gene calls are TRBV19 and TRBJ1-2; weak D call: TRBD1 (6 bases). Germline V gene lookup returns CDR1 LNHDA and CDR2 SQIVND (reference sequence). Trimming shortened V by 3 bases and J by 1 base, and 9 bases separated the two germline ends. The CDR3 has 14 amino acids. CDR3 residues: CASSMGAVNYGYTF. The DNA of the CDR3 is TGTGCCAGTAGTATGGGGGCGGTTAACTATGGCTACACCTTC.

Here the CDR3 DNA reads TGTGCTAGTGGTTTGGGGCAGACTAGCGGCTCCTACAATGAGCAGTTCTTC. Translated, it gives CASGLGQTSGSYNEQFF. This rearrangement joins TRBV12-5 to TRBJ2-1, with 9 bases that match TRBD2. J gave up 0 bases and V 1 base, and 4 bases lay outside the gene matches. Germline V gives CDR1 LGHNT, CDR2 FRNRAP. This CDR3 is 17 amino acids long.

This chain connects TRBV10-3 to TRBJ2-3, with D hard to call. V lost 5 bases and J 3 bases, leaving 6 bases between the germline ends. Germline V gene sequence: CDR1 ENHRY, CDR2 SYGVKD. This CDR3 region has 12 residues. The DNA of the CDR3 is TGTGCCATCAGTCCGCAGACAGATACGCAGTATTTT. Residues: CAISPQTDTQYF.

J is TRBJ2-7 and V is TRBV28; 13 nucleotides match TRBD2. Losses at the gene ends were 6 bases for V and 5 bases for J; bases not matched to a gene: 4. The CDR3 sequence is 14 residues long. Germline V gene lookup returns CDR1 MDHEN and CDR2 SYDVKM. CDR3 amino acids: CASSSGLAGDEQYF. The CDR3 DNA reads as TGTGCCAGCAGCTCTGGACTAGCGGGAGACGAGCAGTACTTC.

This rearrangement joins TRBV5-1 to TRBJ1-3, with unresolved D. The CDR3 consists of 12 residues. CDR1 is SGHRS, CDR2 YFSETQ, per germline. The CDR3 DNA reads TGCGCTCCGTCCGCATTTCATTACACCATATATTTT. It specifies CAPSAFHYTIYF.